This T cell receptor (beta chain) is from a study of cytomegalovirus exposure and HLA in healthy donors. As for the study in general: T cells numbering around 200 million yielded some 120 million unique TCR beta sequences in an earlier analysis.

On this clone: The antigen is unknown.

Looked up from germline, CDR1 is SEHNR and CDR2 is FQNEAQ (reference sequence). CDR3 length: 13 residues. V was cut by 2 bases and J by 8 bases, with 10 bases left in between. Whole-study results and caveats: Specificity of a few CMV-associated chains for CMV antigens was verified in vitro.

It was with 60 Vbeta and 13 Jbeta primers that the PCR ran. Profiled with immunoSEQ multiplex PCR; TCRdb holds only in-frame clones, not every one. The sample shows under 150,000 clones, roughly four fifths of them seen only once. The TCR was taken from a woman in her forties or fifties in good health and CMV-seropositive. Sequenced input: PBMCs. V and J are TRBV7-9 and TRBJ2-1; no reliable D call. The DNA for the CDR3 is TGTGCCAGCAGCTTATTTTTGCAGTATGAGCAGTTCTTC. Translated: CASSLFLQYEQFF.